A single sample is the source of the 9 T cell receptor beta chains below, sequenced in a study of blood T cell repertoires in COVID-19. Repertoires were generated with immunoSEQ multiplex PCR, while TCRdb's copy carries only in-frame clones and drops some. This sample has some 99,000 clones; around 81% occur once, and the top ten carry approximately 4.2%. Sequenced: peripheral blood. The receptors were gathered from a human donor in a cohort sampled during active or convalescent COVID-19.

This CDR3 reads CASSYSKTSGDIQYF. CDR3 DNA sequence: TGTGCCAGCAGTTACTCCAAGACTAGCGGGGACATTCAGTACTTC. V gene TRBV6-2 or TRBV6-3 combines with J gene TRBJ2-4; 11 positions match TRBD2. The CDR3 is 15 residues long. Germline CDR1 and CDR2: MNHEY and SVGEGT. Trimming removed 0 bases from V and 8 bases from J; junction bases left unmatched: 3.

The V call is TRBV3-1 (or the pseudogene TRBV3-2), the J call TRBJ2-7; no reliable D call. This CDR3 has 14 residues. The germline V and J ends were trimmed by 0 bases and 2 bases, with 8 bases remaining between them. CDR1 is LGHDT and CDR2 is YNNKEL in the germline V gene (reference sequence). The CDR3 protein is CASSQDFGAYEQYF. The CDR3 coding sequence is TGTGCCAGCAGCCAAGATTTCGGAGCCTACGAGCAGTACTTC.

This clone was detected only a few times. CDR3 protein: CASRTGTGGTEAFF. The CDR3, as DNA: TGTGCCAGCAGAACCGGGACAGGGGGTACTGAAGCTTTCTTT. V usage is TRBV6-5 and J usage is TRBJ1-1; 11 bases line up with TRBD1. In germline, CDR1 is MNHEY, CDR2 SVGAGI. This CDR3 is 14 amino acids long. V was clipped by 6 bases and J by 5 bases; unmatched bases: 5.

The chain employs TRBV6-6 and TRBJ1-1; 7 nucleotides line up with TRBD1. This CDR3 contains 14 residues. Trimming cost V 6 bases and J 1 base; bases outside gene matches: 5. CDR1 is MNHNY and CDR2 is SVGAGI in the germline V gene (reference sequence). The CDR3 sequence is CASRDRVGNTEAFF. In nucleotides, the CDR3 is TGTGCCAGCAGAGACAGGGTGGGGAACACTGAAGCTTTCTTT.

The V call is TRBV4-1, the J call TRBJ1-2; D remains unclear. V dropped 1 base and J dropped 8 bases, with 8 bases sitting between them. This CDR3 has 12 residues. The germline V gene encodes CDR1 MGHRA and CDR2 YSYEKL. In DNA, the CDR3 is TGCGCCAGCAGCCAAGGGGCAGAGGGCTACACCTTC. Protein: CASSQGAEGYTF.

This clone has just a few counts. The chain links TRBV7-8 to TRBJ1-4; D unclear. CDR3 length equals 12 residues. From germline, CDR1 is SGHVS and CDR2 FQNEAQ. V lost 6 bases and J lost 8, with 10 bases in between. CDR3 sequence: CASRSAGEKLFF. CDR3 nucleotide sequence: TGTGCCAGCAGGTCAGCGGGCGAAAAACTGTTTTTT.

The chain combines TRBV14 with TRBJ1-1, with a weak D call TRBD1 (6 bases). Trimming left V 4 bases short and J 4 bases short, with 13 bases between. Germline V gene lookup returns CDR1 SGHDN and CDR2 FVKESK. The CDR3 is 14 residues long. In DNA form, the CDR3 reads TGTGCCAGCAGCCCTGGCCCAGGGGTCACTGAAGCTTTCTTT. Translation gives CASSPGPGVTEAFF.

The chain employs TRBV29-1 and TRBJ2-5; TRBD2 agrees at 7 bases. V was pared by 1 base and J by 1 base, with 9 bases of the junction left unmatched. This CDR3 region has 16 residues. CDR1 and CDR2 (germline): SQVTM, ANQGSEA. The CDR3 DNA reads TGCAGCGTTGAAGGGGGGTGGGGGACTACCCAAGAGACCCAGTACTTC. Its translation: CSVEGGWGTTQETQYF.

The chain links TRBV7-2 to TRBJ1-1, with TRBD1 as a possible D gene (5 bases). The CDR3 spans 13 residues. V lost 5 bases, J lost 7 bases, and 14 bases lay in between. The germline V gene has CDR1 SGHTA and CDR2 FQGNSA. CDR3 coding DNA: TGTGCCAGCAGCCGGGACTTTAAAGATGAAGCTTTCTTT. Protein: CASSRDFKDEAFF.